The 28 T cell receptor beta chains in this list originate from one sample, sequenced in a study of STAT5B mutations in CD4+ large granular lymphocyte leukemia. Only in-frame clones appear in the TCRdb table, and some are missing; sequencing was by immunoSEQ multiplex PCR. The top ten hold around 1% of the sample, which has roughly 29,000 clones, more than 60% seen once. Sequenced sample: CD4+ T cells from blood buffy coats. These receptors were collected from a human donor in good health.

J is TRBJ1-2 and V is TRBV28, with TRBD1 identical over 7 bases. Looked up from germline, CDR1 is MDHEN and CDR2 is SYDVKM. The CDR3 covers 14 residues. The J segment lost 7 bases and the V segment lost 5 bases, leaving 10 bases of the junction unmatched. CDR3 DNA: TGTGCCAGCAGTCCAACCGACAGGGCGGGTGGCTACACCTTC. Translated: CASSPTDRAGGYTF.

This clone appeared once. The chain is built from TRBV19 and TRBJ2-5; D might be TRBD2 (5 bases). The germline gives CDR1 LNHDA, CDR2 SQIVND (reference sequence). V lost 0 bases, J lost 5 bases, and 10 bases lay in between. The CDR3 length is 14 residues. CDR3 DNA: TGTGCCAGTAGTATAGATAGGACTTTGGAGACCCAGTACTTC. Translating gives CASSIDRTLETQYF.

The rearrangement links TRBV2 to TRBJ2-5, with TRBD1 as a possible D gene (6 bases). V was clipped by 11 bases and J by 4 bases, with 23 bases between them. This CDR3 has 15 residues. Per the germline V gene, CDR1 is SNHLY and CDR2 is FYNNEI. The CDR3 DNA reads TGTGCCTGCCGTCCACAGGGTCAGGACGGAGAGACCCAGTACTTC. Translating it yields CACRPQGQDGETQYF.

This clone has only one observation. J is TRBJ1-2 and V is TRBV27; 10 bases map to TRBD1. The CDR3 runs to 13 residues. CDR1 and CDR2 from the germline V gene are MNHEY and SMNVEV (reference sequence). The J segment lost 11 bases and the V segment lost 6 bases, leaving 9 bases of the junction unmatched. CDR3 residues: CASRGTGVREYTF. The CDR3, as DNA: TGTGCCAGCAGGGGGACAGGGGTAAGGGAGTACACCTTC.

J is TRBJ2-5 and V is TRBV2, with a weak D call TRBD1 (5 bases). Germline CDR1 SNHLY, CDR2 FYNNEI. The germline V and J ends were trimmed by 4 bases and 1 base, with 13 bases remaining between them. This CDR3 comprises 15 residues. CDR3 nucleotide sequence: TGTGCCAGCAGTGGGTCAGGGTGGGTCCAAGAGACCCAGTACTTC. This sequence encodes CASSGSGWVQETQYF.

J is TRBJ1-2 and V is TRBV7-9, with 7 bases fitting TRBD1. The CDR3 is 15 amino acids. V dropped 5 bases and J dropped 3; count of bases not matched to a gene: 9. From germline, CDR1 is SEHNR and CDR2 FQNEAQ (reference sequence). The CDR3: CASSRDSTGDYGYTF. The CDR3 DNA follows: TGTGCCAGCAGCCGAGACAGCACAGGGGACTATGGCTACACCTTC.

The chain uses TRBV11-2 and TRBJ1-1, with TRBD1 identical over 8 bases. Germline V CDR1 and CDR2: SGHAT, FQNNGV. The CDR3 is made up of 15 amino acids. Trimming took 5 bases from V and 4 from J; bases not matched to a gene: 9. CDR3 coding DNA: TGTGCCAGCAGCCCCCGGACAGGGCAGAGCACTGAAGCTTTCTTT. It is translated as CASSPRTGQSTEAFF.

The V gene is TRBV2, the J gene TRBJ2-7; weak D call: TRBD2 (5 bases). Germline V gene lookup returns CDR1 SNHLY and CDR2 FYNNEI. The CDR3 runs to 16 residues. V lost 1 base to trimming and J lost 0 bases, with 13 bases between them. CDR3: CASSEGYRTVSYEQYF. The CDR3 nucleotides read TGTGCCAGCAGTGAAGGGTATAGGACTGTCTCCTACGAGCAGTACTTC.

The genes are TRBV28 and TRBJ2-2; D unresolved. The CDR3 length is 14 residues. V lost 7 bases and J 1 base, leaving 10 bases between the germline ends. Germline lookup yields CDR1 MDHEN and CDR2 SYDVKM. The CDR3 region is CASTRLLNTGELFF. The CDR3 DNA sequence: TGTGCCAGCACCAGACTTCTGAACACCGGGGAGCTGTTTTTT.

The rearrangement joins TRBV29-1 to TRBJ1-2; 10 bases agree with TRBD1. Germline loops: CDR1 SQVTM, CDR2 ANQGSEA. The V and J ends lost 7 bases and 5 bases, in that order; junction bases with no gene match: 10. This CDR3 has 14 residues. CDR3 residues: CSGLSGTGDYGYTF. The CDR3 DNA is TGCAGCGGCTTATCCGGGACAGGGGATTATGGCTACACCTTC.

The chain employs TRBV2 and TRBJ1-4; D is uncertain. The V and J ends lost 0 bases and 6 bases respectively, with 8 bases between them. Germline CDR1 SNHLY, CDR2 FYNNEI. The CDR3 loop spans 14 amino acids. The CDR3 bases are TGTGCCAGCAGTGAAGCGAGGCGGGATGAAAAACTGTTTTTT. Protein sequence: CASSEARRDEKLFF.

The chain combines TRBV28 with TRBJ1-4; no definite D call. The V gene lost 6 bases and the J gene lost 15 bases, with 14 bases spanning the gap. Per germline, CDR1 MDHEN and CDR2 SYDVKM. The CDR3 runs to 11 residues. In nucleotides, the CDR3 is TGTGCCAGCAGGTACCTAGACACGGTGTTTTTT. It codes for CASRYLDTVFF.

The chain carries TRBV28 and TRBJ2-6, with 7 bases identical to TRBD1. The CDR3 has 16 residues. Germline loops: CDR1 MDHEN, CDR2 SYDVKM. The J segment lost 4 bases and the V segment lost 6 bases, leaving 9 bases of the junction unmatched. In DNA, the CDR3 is TGTGCCAGCAGAAGGGACAGCCTAGGGGGGGCCAACGTCCTGACTTTC. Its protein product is CASRRDSLGGANVLTF. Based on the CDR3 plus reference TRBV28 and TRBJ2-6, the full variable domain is DVKVTQSSRYLVKRTGEKVFLECVQDMDHENMFWYRQDPGLGLRLIYFSYDVKMKEKGDIPEGYSVSREKKERFSLILESASTNQTSMYLCASRRDSLGGANVLTFGAGSRLTVL.

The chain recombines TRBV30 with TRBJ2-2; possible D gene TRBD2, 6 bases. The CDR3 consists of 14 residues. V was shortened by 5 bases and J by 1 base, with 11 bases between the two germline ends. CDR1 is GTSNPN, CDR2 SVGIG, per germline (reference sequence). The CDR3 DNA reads TGTGCCTGGCGGGGGACCAAGAACACCGGGGAGCTGTTTTTT. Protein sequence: CAWRGTKNTGELFF.

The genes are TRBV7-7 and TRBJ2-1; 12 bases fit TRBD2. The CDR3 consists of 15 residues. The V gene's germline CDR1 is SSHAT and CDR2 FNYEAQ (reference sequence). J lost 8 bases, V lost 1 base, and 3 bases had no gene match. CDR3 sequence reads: CASSLGLAGVHEQFF. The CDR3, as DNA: TGTGCCAGCAGCTTAGGACTAGCGGGAGTGCATGAGCAGTTCTTC.

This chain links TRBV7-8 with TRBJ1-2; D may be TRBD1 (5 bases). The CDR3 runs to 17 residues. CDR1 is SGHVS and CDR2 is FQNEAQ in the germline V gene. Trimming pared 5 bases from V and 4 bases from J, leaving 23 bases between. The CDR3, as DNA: TGTGCCAGCAGCACACTAGGGCCCGCGACAGCCGTCTATGGCTACACCTTC. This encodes CASSTLGPATAVYGYTF.

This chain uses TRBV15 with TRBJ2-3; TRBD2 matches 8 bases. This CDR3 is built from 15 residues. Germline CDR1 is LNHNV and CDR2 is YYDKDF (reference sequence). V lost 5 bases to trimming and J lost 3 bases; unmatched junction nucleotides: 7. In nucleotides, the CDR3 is TGTGCCACCAGCGGGGGTAGCGGGAAAACAGATACGCAGTATTTT. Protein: CATSGGSGKTDTQYF.

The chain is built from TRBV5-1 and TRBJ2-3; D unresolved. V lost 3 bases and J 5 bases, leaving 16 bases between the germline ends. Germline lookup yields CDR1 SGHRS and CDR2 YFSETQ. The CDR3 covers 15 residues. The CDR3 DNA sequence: TGCGCCAGCAGCTATCCCCTCCACGGACGAGATACGCAGTATTTT. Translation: CASSYPLHGRDTQYF.

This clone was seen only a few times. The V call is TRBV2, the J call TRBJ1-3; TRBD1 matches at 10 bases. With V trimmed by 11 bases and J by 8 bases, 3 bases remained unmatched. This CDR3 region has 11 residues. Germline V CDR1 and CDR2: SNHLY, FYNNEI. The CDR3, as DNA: TGTGCCGCAGGACAGGGGGACACCATATATTTT. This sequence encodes CAAGQGDTIYF.

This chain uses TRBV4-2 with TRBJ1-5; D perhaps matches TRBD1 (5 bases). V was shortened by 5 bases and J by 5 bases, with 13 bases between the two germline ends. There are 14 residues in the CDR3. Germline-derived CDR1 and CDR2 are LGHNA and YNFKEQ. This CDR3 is CASSLAGYDQPQHF. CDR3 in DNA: TGTGCCAGCAGCTTGGCAGGGTATGATCAGCCCCAGCATTTT.

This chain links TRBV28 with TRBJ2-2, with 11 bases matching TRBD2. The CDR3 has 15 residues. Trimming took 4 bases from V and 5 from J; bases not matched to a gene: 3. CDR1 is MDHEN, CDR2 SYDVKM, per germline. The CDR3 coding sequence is TGTGCCAGCAGTTATAGACTAGCGGGGACCGGGGAGCTGTTTTTT. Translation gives CASSYRLAGTGELFF. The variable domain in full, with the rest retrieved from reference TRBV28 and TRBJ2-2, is DVKVTQSSRYLVKRTGEKVFLECVQDMDHENMFWYRQDPGLGLRLIYFSYDVKMKEKGDIPEGYSVSREKKERFSLILESASTNQTSMYLCASSYRLAGTGELFFGEGSRLTVL.

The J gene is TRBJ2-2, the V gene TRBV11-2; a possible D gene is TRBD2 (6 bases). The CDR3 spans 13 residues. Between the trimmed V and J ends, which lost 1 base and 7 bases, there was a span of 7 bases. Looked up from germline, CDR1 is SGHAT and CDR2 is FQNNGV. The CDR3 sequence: CASSLGGGGELFF. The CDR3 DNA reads TGTGCCAGCAGCTTAGGGGGAGGCGGGGAGCTGTTTTTT.

The CDR3 spells CASSIQLISYNSPLHF. The CDR3 DNA is TGTGCCAGTAGTATACAGCTTATCTCCTATAATTCACCCCTCCACTTT. This rearrangement joins TRBV19 to TRBJ1-6; no clear D gene. V was pared by 2 bases and J by 0 bases, with 8 bases between. Germline V lookup: CDR1 LNHDA, CDR2 SQIVND (reference sequence). The CDR3 runs to 16 residues.

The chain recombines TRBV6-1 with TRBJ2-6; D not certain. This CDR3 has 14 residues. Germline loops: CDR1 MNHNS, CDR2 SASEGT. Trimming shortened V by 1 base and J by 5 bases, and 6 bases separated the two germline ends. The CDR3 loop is CASSEGNWANVLTF. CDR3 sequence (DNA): TGTGCCAGCAGTGAAGGGAATTGGGCCAACGTCCTGACTTTC.

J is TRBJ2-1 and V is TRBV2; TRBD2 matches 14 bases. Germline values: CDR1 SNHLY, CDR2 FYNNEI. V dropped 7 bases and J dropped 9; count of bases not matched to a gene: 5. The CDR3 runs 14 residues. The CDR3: CASTKTSGRGEQFF. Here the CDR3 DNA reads TGTGCCAGCACCAAGACTAGCGGGAGGGGTGAGCAGTTCTTC.

This CDR3 reads CASSPGQLNTEAFF. DNA for the CDR3: TGTGCCAGCTCACCGGGACAGCTGAACACTGAAGCTTTCTTT. The rearrangement links TRBV18 to TRBJ1-1; 7 bases are shared with TRBD1. Germline V gives CDR1 KGHSH, CDR2 LQKENI. The J segment lost 0 bases and the V segment lost 3 bases, leaving 1 base of the junction unmatched. The length of the CDR3 is 14 residues.

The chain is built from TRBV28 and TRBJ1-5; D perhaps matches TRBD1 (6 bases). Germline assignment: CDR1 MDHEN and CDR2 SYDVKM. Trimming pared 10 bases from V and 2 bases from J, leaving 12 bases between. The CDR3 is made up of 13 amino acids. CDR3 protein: CATEGGRNQPQHF. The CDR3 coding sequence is TGTGCCACCGAGGGGGGCCGCAATCAGCCCCAGCATTTT.

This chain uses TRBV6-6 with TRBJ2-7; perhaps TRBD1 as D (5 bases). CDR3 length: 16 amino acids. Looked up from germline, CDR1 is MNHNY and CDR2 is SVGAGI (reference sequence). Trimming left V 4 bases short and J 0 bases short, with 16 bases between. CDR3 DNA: TGTGCCAGCAGTTGGGGCGGCCGGACCAGCTCCTACGAGCAGTACTTC. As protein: CASSWGGRTSSYEQYF.